This TCR beta chain was identified in a study of T cells in Graves' hyperthyroidism and ophthalmopathy. Whole-study results and caveats: In blood, most of the thyroid clonotypes expanded above 0.001 were also present.

This clonotype was picked up many times. What it binds is not known. Uncontrolled infection, other autoimmune disease, pregnancy or lactation barred patients from enrollment. Together with thyroid ultrasound, orbital computed tomography, serum thyroxine and TRAb, clinical symptoms were used for diagnoses. Amplification of TCR beta CDR3 regions was performed using RNA transcripts as template. HTBI primers drove first-round RT-PCR of the TCR CDR3. TCRdb ran MiXCR on the multiplex PCR reads and lists one entry per CDR3 protein. Here the sample spans around 500,000 distinct CDR3 sequences, approximately 14% being singletons. The clonotype originates from a woman younger than 30 with Graves' hyperthyroidism. Sequencing used blood.

In DNA, the CDR3 is TGTGCCAGCAGTTTAGCGGGGGCGGGGGAGCAGTTCTTC. This codes for CASSLAGAGEQFF. The rearrangement links TRBV12-3 or TRBV12-4 to TRBJ2-1; D might be TRBD1 or TRBD2, each matching 6 bases. This CDR3 region has 13 residues. V lost 0 bases, J lost 10 bases, and 10 bases lay in between.